These 3 T cell receptor beta chains originate from one sample sequenced in a study of response to subunit inactivated influenza vaccine. Via MiXCR, TCRdb re-called the RT-PCR reads, giving one row per CDR3 protein. Of some 540,000 distinct CDR3 sequences detected, 20% to 25% appear once; the ten largest clones hold around 2.8%. The sample was also reused in another study, on T cells expressing NK-cell markers. Per that study: Researchers built TCR beta cDNA using 5'RACE template switching with UMIs.

The source material was CD4+ T cells sorted from PBMCs, sampled less than 13 days after vaccination. These receptors were obtained from a man between 50 and 59 years old who received an inactivated influenza vaccine.

This clonotype was detected only a few times. The rearrangement uses TRBV5-1 and TRBJ2-6; D tentatively fits TRBD1 or TRBD2 (5 bases each). The germline V gene has CDR1 SGHRS and CDR2 YFSETQ. The CDR3 has 20 residues. Trimming removed 1 base from V and 0 bases from J, with 20 bases in between. CDR3: CASSLFSTGGRSSGANVLTF. The CDR3 DNA sequence: TGCGCCAGCAGCTTGTTTAGTACAGGAGGCAGGAGCTCTGGGGCCAACGTCCTGACTTTC.

This clonotype occurred a few times. The V and J genes are TRBV30 and TRBJ1-6; 8 bases are shared with TRBD1. The CDR3 contains 13 residues. Per germline, CDR1 GTSNPN and CDR2 SVGIG (reference sequence). V lost 1 base to trimming and J lost 11 bases; unmatched junction nucleotides: 4. CDR3 sequence reads: CAWSGQGATPLHF. The CDR3 DNA reads as TGTGCCTGGAGTGGCCAGGGGGCCACACCCCTCCACTTT.

This clonotype was seen a few times. The rearrangement joins TRBV7-8 to TRBJ2-3; TRBD1 matches at 7 bases. The junction had 5 bases not matched to a gene; V was cut back by 5 bases and J by 0 bases. CDR1 is SGHVS and CDR2 is FQNEAQ in the germline V gene. CDR3 length: 15 amino acids. The CDR3 loop reads CASSRDRTSTDTQYF. The CDR3 DNA reads as TGTGCCAGCAGCCGGGACAGAACTAGCACAGATACGCAGTATTTT.